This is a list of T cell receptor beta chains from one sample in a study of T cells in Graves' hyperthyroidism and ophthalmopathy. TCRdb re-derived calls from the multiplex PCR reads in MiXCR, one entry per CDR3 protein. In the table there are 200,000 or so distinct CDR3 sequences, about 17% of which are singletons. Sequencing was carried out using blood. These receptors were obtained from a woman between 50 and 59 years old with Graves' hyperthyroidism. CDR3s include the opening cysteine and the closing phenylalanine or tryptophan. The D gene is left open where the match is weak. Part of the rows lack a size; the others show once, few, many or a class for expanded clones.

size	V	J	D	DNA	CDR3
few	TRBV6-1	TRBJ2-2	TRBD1	TGTGCCAGCAGACAAGGGACAGGGAGTGGGACTAACACCGGGGAGCTGTTTTTT	CASRQGTGSGTNTGELFF
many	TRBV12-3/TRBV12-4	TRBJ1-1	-	TGTGCCAGCAGTTTAGTCCGGACAGACGAAGCTTTCTTT	CASSLVRTDEAFF
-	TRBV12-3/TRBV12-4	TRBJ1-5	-	TGTGCCAGCAGTTTTAACCTCGGGGTGCAGCCCCAGCATTTT	CASSFNLGVQPQHF
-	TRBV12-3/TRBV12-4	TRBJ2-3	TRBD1	TGTGCCAGCAGTTTTACGCAGGGGGCAGATACGCAGTATTTT	CASSFTQGADTQYF
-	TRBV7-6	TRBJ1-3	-	TGTGCCAGCAGCCCGGGGCAGGCTGGAAACACCATATATTTT	CASSPGQAGNTIYF
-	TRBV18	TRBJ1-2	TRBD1	TGTGCCAGCTCGCAAGACAGGGTTTCCTATGGCTACACCTTC	CASSQDRVSYGYTF
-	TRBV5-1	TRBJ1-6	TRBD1	TGCGCCAGCAGCCCCCGGACAGGGGTAGATTCACCCCTCCACTTT	CASSPRTGVDSPLHF
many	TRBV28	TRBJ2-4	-	TGTGCCAGCAGTCGACAGGTCGCTTCGAACATTCAGTACTTC	CASSRQVASNIQYF
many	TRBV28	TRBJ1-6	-	TGTGCCAGCAGAAGGGAACCGGGAGGACCCCTCCACTTT	CASRREPGGPLHF
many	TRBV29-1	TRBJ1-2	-	TGCAGCGCACAGGAGTACTATGGCTACACCTTC	CSAQEYYGYTF